This passage covers 9 T cell receptor beta chains from one sample sequenced in a study of blood T cell repertoires in COVID-19. TCRdb's table, derived via immunoSEQ multiplex PCR, lists solely in-frame clones and lacks some. The data show approximately 280,000 clones, with approximately 92% seen just once and about 7% held by the top ten. The sequencing sample was made of peripheral blood. The receptors derive from a woman between 25 and 40 years old with COVID-19, enrolled during active disease.

This sequence joins TRBV9 and TRBJ2-1, with 12 bases matching TRBD1. Trimming cost V 0 bases and J 10 bases; bases outside gene matches: 5. This CDR3 is 15 amino acids long. Germline assignment: CDR1 SGDLS and CDR2 YYNGEE. The CDR3 spells CASSVVGQGAVEQFF. DNA of the CDR3: TGTGCCAGCAGCGTAGTGGGACAGGGGGCAGTAGAGCAGTTCTTC.

The V and J genes are TRBV7-9 and TRBJ1-2; TRBD1 matches 10 bases. The J segment lost 14 bases and the V segment lost 0 bases, leaving 12 bases of the junction unmatched. Looked up from germline, CDR1 is SEHNR and CDR2 is FQNEAQ (reference sequence). The CDR3 is 15 residues long. The CDR3 spells CASSLALRDRGHLTF. As DNA, the CDR3 is TGTGCCAGCAGCTTAGCCCTCAGGGACAGGGGTCACCTGACCTTC.

This chain links TRBV27 with TRBJ1-2, with 11 bases that match TRBD1. The CDR3 has 16 residues. J was trimmed by 5 bases and V by 7 bases; bases with no gene match: 12. Germline CDR1 reads MNHEY; CDR2 reads SMNVEV (reference sequence). CDR3 bases: TGTGCCAGCACCAGGACAGGGGGCGACCTAACATATGGCTACACCTTC. It encodes CASTRTGGDLTYGYTF.

The chain recombines TRBV18 with TRBJ2-2; 11 nucleotides agree with TRBD2. The CDR3 has 14 amino acids. V was pared by 8 bases and J by 4 bases, with 3 bases of the junction left unmatched. From germline, CDR1 is KGHSH and CDR2 LQKENI. This CDR3 reads CASRLAGRTGELFF. The CDR3 DNA sequence: TGTGCCAGCCGACTAGCGGGGCGCACCGGGGAGCTGTTTTTT.

This chain connects TRBV4-1 to TRBJ2-7; D is possibly TRBD2 (6 bases). The CDR3 extends over 13 amino acids. Germline V CDR1 and CDR2: MGHRA, YSYEKL. V lost 6 bases to trimming and J lost 6 bases, with 15 bases between them. The CDR3 region is CASRGLGLSEQYF. In DNA, the CDR3 is TGCGCCAGCAGGGGACTGGGCCTGAGCGAGCAGTACTTC.

This clone has more than one count but fewer than ten. This chain uses TRBV5-1 with TRBJ2-7; TRBD2 matches 7 bases. Losses at the gene ends were 7 bases for V and 3 bases for J; bases not matched to a gene: 7. The CDR3 totals 13 residues. Germline V lookup: CDR1 SGHRS, CDR2 YFSETQ. The CDR3 sequence: CASAGEGFYEQYF. CDR3 bases: TGCGCCAGCGCGGGAGAAGGTTTCTACGAGCAGTACTTC.

The chain recombines TRBV7-2 with TRBJ2-7; 10 bases agree with TRBD1. The V gene end was trimmed by 3 bases and the J gene end by 3 bases; junction bases not matched to a gene: 2. Germline assignment: CDR1 SGHTA and CDR2 FQGNSA. This CDR3 is 14 amino acids long. CDR3 region: CASSLRTGGYEQYF. In DNA form, the CDR3 reads TGTGCCAGCAGCTTGAGGACAGGGGGCTACGAGCAGTACTTC.

The chain links TRBV4-3 to TRBJ1-2, with a weak D call TRBD1 (5 bases). Germline V CDR1 and CDR2: LGHNA, YSLEER. This CDR3 region has 15 residues. The V and J ends lost 4 bases and 4 bases respectively, with 16 bases between them. CDR3 DNA: TGCGCCAGCAGCCCCGGGGGGGGGAGAATCTATGGCTACACCTTC. This encodes CASSPGGGRIYGYTF.

This clone was recorded only once. The chain carries TRBV28 and TRBJ2-7; TRBD1 aligns across 10 bases. Losses at the gene ends were 5 bases for V and 7 bases for J; bases not matched to a gene: 14. This CDR3 has 16 residues. Germline loops: CDR1 MDHEN, CDR2 SYDVKM. In nucleotides, the CDR3 is TGTGCCAGCAGTCTGAGACCGGGACAGGGGATGTGGGAGCAGTACTTC. Translated, it gives CASSLRPGQGMWEQYF.